The 16 T cell receptor beta chains listed next were all sequenced from one sample in a study of early T cells in non-severe SARS-CoV-2 infection. From the 5' RACE reads, TCRdb called clonotypes with MiXCR, one entry per CDR3 protein. The sample holds more than 55,000 distinct CDR3 sequences, less than 15% seen once. Source: whole blood, taken at baseline. These receptors came from an adult who was a healthcare worker with PCR-confirmed SARS-CoV-2 infection or an uninfected control (not recorded which).

In this sample, this clonotype turned up a few times. The chain joins TRBV14 to TRBJ2-1; TRBD1 matches at 8 bases. CDR3 size: 15 residues. V was clipped by 1 base and J by 7 bases; unmatched bases: 6. Germline V CDR1 and CDR2: SGHDN, FVKESK. The DNA of the CDR3 is TGTGCCAGCAGCCAAGCGTACCGACAGGGGAATGAGCAGTTCTTC. Translating gives CASSQAYRQGNEQFF.

This clonotype was observed many times. V usage is TRBV2 and J usage is TRBJ2-2; TRBD1 matches 12 bases. The CDR3 consists of 14 residues. Trimming took 5 bases from V and 9 from J; bases not matched to a gene: 4. The V gene's germline CDR1 is SNHLY and CDR2 FYNNEI. The CDR3 region has the DNA TGTGCCAGCAGTAAAGGGACAGGGGGCCGGGAGCTGTTTTTT. Amino acids: CASSKGTGGRELFF.

The sample holds a few counts of this clonotype. The chain links TRBV4-1 to TRBJ1-2; D possibly corresponds to TRBD1 (5 bases). The germline V gene has CDR1 MGHRA and CDR2 YSYEKL. CDR3 length: 14 amino acids. V lost 0 bases, J lost 5 bases, and 10 bases lay in between. CDR3 nucleotide sequence: TGCGCCAGCAGCCAAGATGAGGGGAGGTATGGCTACACCTTC. This translates into CASSQDEGRYGYTF.

The rearrangement joins TRBV18 to TRBJ2-7; TRBD2 might be the D (6 bases). Germline CDR1 and CDR2: KGHSH and LQKENI. This CDR3 has 14 residues. V dropped 2 bases and J dropped 6 bases, with 14 bases sitting between them. The CDR3 DNA reads TGTGCCAGCTCACCAGACCACGGGGGTTCCGAGCAGTACTTC. Encoded protein: CASSPDHGGSEQYF. Full variable domain (missing parts from reference TRBV18 and TRBJ2-7): NAGVMQNPRHLVRRRGQEARLRCSPMKGHSHVYWYRQLPEEGLKFMVYLQKENIIDESGMPKERFSAEFPKEGPSILRIQQVVRGDSAAYFCASSPDHGGSEQYFGPGTRLTVT.

In its sample, this clonotype is medium-sized (0.01 to 0.1%). This chain links TRBV9 with TRBJ2-1; possible D gene TRBD2, 5 bases. The CDR3 consists of 15 residues. Per germline, CDR1 SGDLS and CDR2 YYNGEE. V shed 0 bases and J shed 1 base, with 8 bases lying between them. Written as DNA, the CDR3 is TGTGCCAGCAGCGTAGTAGGGAGTTCCTACAATGAGCAGTTCTTC. Translation gives CASSVVGSSYNEQFF.

This clonotype was counted between two and nine times. This rearrangement joins TRBV5-4 to TRBJ2-7, with a tentative D call TRBD2 (5 bases). This CDR3 is built from 14 residues. The ends were cut back, 0 bases at V and 3 bases at J, with 10 bases in the middle. Germline assignment: CDR1 SGHNT and CDR2 YYREEE (reference sequence). The CDR3, as DNA: TGTGCCAGCAGCTTGGAGGACGGGAACTACGAGCAGTACTTC. Translation: CASSLEDGNYEQYF. Based on the CDR3 plus reference TRBV5-4 and TRBJ2-7, the full variable domain is ETGVTQSPTHLIKTRGQQVTLRCSSQSGHNTVSWYQQALGQGPQFIFQYYREEENGRGNFPPRFSGLQFPNYSSELNVNALELDDSALYLCASSLEDGNYEQYFGPGTRLTVT.

The genes are TRBV2 and TRBJ2-7, with D hard to call. Germline values: CDR1 SNHLY, CDR2 FYNNEI. Trimming took 6 bases from V and 1 from J, leaving 7 bases between them. CDR3 size: 12 residues. CDR3: CASRGYSYEQYF. The CDR3 DNA reads TGTGCCAGCAGGGGGTATTCCTACGAGCAGTACTTC.

The chain uses TRBV3-1 and TRBJ1-5, with TRBD1 matching 7 bases. Trimming at V came to 1 base and at J to 1 base, leaving 1 base not matched to a gene. Germline CDR1 reads LGHDT; CDR2 reads YNNKEL (reference sequence). This CDR3 region has 15 residues. The CDR3 reads CASSQAQGSNQPQHF. The CDR3 coding sequence is TGTGCCAGCAGCCAAGCACAGGGGAGCAATCAGCCCCAGCATTTT.

This clonotype was picked up a small number of times. The chain has TRBV29-1 and TRBJ2-7, with a possible D match to TRBD1 (6 bases). CDR1 and CDR2 from the germline V gene are SQVTM and ANQGSEA. With 7 bases removed from V and 2 bases from J, the gap between germline ends came to 15 bases. The CDR3 length is 13 residues. In DNA form, the CDR3 reads TGCAGCGCCGCCCCGACAGGAACCTACGAGCAGTACTTC. As protein: CSAAPTGTYEQYF.

The rearrangement uses TRBV19 and TRBJ2-7; maybe TRBD1 (6 bases). Trimming took off 6 bases at V and 6 bases at J, with 12 bases between the two ends. The CDR3 runs to 12 residues. The germline gives CDR1 LNHDA, CDR2 SQIVND (reference sequence). CDR3 sequence (DNA): TGTGCCAGTAGCCAGGACAGTTTCGAGCAGTACTTC. Its translation is CASSQDSFEQYF.

This clonotype has ten or more counts. The J gene is TRBJ2-7, the V gene TRBV3-1, with 9 bases aligning to TRBD1. Germline V gives CDR1 LGHDT, CDR2 YNNKEL (reference sequence). The junction had 7 bases not matched to a gene; V was cut back by 0 bases and J by 4 bases. This CDR3 spans 16 amino acids. The CDR3 DNA reads TGTGCCAGCAGCCAAGACGTGACAGGGGGAGAATACGAGCAGTACTTC. It specifies CASSQDVTGGEYEQYF.

This clonotype occurred many times. This chain connects TRBV7-9 to TRBJ2-1; perhaps D is TRBD1 or TRBD2 (5 bases each). Germline V gene data show CDR1 as SEHNR and CDR2 as FQNEAQ (reference sequence). The CDR3 loop spans 16 amino acids. V lost 2 bases and J 4 bases, leaving 15 bases between the germline ends. CDR3 region: CASSLFGGPSYNEQFF. The DNA for the CDR3 is TGTGCCAGCAGCTTATTTGGGGGACCATCATACAATGAGCAGTTCTTC.

This clonotype appeared many times. This chain connects TRBV5-1 to TRBJ1-1; D remains unclear. There are 16 residues in the CDR3. Trimming pared 4 bases from V and 4 bases from J, leaving 20 bases between. CDR1 SGHRS and CDR2 YFSETQ come from the germline V gene. CDR3 sequence reads: CASSLSPDVRATEAFF. In nucleotides, the CDR3 is TGCGCCAGCAGCCTGAGCCCCGACGTCCGGGCCACTGAAGCTTTCTTT.

In its sample, this clonotype was seen many times. This chain joins TRBV12-3 or TRBV12-4 and TRBJ2-7; no definite D call. Deletions cut 5 bases from V and 2 bases from J, with 7 bases between. The CDR3 runs to 12 residues. CDR3: CASSPGAYEQYF. CDR3 DNA: TGTGCCAGCAGTCCCGGAGCCTACGAGCAGTACTTC.

This clonotype was seen a handful of times. The chain is built from TRBV12-3 or TRBV12-4 and TRBJ2-7; TRBD1 matches at 9 bases. V lost 6 bases to trimming and J lost 7 bases; unmatched junction nucleotides: 7. The CDR3 spans 13 residues. Here the CDR3 reads CASRGQGWGEQYF. CDR3 coding DNA: TGTGCCAGCAGGGGACAGGGTTGGGGTGAGCAGTACTTC.

The genes are TRBV19 and TRBJ2-1; D perhaps matches TRBD2 (5 bases). Germline values: CDR1 LNHDA, CDR2 SQIVND (reference sequence). V was cut by 5 bases and J by 2 bases, with 10 bases left in between. The length of the CDR3 is 14 residues. CDR3 region: CASSSYGTYNEQFF. The CDR3 nucleotides are TGTGCCAGTAGTTCCTACGGGACCTACAATGAGCAGTTCTTC.